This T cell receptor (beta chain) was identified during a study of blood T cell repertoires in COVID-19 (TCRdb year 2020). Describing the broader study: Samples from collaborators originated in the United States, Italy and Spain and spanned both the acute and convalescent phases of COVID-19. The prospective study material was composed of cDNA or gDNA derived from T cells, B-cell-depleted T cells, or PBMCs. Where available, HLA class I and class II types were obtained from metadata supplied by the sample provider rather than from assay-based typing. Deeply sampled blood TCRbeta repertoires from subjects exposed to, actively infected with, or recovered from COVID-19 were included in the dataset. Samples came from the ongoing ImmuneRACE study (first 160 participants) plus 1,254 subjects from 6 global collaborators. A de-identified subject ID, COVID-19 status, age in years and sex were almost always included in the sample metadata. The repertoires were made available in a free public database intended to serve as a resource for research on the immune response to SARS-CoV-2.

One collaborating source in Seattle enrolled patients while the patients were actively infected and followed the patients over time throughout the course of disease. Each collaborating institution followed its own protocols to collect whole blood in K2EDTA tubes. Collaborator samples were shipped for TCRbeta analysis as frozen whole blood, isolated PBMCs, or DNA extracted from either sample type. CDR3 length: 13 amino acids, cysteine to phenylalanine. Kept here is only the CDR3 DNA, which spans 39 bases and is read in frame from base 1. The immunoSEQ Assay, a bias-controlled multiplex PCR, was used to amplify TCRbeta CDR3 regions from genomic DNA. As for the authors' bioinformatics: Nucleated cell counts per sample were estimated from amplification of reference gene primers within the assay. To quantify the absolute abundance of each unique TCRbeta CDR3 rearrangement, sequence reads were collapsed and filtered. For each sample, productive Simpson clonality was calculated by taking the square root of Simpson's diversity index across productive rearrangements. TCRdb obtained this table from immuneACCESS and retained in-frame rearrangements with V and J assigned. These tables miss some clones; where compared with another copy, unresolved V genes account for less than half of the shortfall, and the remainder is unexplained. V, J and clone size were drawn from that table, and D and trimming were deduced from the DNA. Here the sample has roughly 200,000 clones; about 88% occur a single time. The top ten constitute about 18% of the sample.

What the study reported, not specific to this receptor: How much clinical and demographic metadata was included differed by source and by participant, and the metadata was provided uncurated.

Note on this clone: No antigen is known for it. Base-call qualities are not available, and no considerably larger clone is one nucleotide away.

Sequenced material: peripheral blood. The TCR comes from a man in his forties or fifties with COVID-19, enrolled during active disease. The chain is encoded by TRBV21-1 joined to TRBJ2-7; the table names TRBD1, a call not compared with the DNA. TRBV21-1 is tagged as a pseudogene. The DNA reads TGTGCCAGCAGCGACCGGGACATCTACGAGCAGTACTTC. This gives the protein CASSDRDIYEQYF.